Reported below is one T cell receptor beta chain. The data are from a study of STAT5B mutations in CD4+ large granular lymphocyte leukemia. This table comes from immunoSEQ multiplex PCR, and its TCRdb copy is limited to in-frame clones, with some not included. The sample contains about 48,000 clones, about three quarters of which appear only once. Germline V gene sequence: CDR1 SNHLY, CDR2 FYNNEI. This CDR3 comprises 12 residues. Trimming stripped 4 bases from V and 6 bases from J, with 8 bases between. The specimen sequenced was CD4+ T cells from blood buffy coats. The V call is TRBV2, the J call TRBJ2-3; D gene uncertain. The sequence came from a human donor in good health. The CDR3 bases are TGTGCCAGCAGTGGACTCGACGATACGCAGTATTTT. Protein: CASSGLDDTQYF. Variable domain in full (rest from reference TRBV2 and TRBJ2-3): EPEVTQTPSHQVTQMGQEVILRCVPISNHLYFYWYRQILGQKVEFLVSFYNNEISEKSEIFDDQFSVERPDGSNFTLKIRSTKLEDSAMYFCASSGLDDTQYFGPGTRLTVL.